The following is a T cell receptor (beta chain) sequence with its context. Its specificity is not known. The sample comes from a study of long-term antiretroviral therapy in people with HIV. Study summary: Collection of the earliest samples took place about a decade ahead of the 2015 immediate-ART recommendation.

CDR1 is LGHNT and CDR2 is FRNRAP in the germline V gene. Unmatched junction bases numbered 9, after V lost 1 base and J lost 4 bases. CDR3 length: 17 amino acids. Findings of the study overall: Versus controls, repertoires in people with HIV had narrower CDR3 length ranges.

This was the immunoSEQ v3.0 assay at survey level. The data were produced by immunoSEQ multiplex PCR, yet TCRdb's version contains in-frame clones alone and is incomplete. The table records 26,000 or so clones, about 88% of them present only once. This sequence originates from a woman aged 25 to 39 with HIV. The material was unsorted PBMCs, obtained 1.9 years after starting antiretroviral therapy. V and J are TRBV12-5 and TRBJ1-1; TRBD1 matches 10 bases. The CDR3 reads CASGLATGTGVVTEAFF. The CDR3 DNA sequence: TGTGCTAGTGGTTTGGCCACCGGGACAGGGGTGGTCACTGAAGCTTTCTTT. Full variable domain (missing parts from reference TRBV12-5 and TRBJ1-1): DARVTQTPRHKVTEMGQEVTMRCQPILGHNTVFWYRQTMMQGLELLAYFRNRAPLDDSGMPKDRFSAEMPDATLATLKIQPSEPRDSAVYFCASGLATGTGVVTEAFFGQGTRLTVV.